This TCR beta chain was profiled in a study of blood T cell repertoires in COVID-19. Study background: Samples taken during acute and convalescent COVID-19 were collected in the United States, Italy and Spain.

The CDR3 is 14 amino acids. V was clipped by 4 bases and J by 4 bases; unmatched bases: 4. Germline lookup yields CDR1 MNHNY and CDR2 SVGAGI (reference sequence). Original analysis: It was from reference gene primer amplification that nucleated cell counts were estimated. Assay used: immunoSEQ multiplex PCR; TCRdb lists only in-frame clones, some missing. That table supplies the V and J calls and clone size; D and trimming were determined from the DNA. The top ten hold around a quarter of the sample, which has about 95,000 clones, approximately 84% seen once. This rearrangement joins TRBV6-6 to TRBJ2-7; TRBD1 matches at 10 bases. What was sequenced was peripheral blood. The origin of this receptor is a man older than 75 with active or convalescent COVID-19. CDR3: CASSSSGQGYEQYF. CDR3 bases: TGTGCCAGCAGTTCCTCGGGACAGGGGTACGAGCAGTACTTC.